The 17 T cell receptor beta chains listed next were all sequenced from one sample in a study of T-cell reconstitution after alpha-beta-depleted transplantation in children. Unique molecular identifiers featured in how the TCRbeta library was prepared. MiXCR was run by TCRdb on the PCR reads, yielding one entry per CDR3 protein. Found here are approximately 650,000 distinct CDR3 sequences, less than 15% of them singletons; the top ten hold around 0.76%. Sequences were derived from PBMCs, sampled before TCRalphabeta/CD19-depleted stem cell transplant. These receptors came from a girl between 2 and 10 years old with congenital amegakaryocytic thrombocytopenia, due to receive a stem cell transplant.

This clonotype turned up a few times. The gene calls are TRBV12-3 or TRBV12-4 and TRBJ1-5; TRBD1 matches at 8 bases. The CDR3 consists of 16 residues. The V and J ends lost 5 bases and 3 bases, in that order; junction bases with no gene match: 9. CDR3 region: CASSRKDRDINQPQHF. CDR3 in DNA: TGTGCCAGCAGTCGAAAGGACAGGGATATCAATCAGCCCCAGCATTTT.

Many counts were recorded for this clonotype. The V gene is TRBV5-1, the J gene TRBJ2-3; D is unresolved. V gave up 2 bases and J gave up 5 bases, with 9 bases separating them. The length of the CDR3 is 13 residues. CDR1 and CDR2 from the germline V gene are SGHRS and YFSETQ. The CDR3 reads CASSLPALDTQYF. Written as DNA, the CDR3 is TGCGCCAGCAGCTTACCGGCTTTAGATACGCAGTATTTT. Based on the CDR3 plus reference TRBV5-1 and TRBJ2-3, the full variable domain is KAGVTQTPRYLIKTRGQQVTLSCSPISGHRSVSWYQQTPGQGLQFLFEYFSETQRNKGNFPGRFSGRQFSNSRSEMNVSTLELGDSALYLCASSLPALDTQYFGPGTRLTVL.

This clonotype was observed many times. As DNA, the CDR3 is TGTGCCAGCAGTACAGTATACACAGATACGCAGTATTTT. Protein sequence: CASSTVYTDTQYF. This rearrangement joins TRBV9 to TRBJ2-3; unclear D gene. CDR3 length: 13 residues. In germline, CDR1 is SGDLS, CDR2 YYNGEE. Trimming took 5 bases from V and 2 from J, leaving 9 bases between them.

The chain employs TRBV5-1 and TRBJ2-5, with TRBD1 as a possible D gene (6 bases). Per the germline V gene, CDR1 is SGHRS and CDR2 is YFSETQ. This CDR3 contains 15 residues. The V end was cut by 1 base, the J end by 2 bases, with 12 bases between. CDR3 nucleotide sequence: TGCGCCAGCAGCTTGATCCCGGGGACACAAGAGACCCAGTACTTC. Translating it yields CASSLIPGTQETQYF.

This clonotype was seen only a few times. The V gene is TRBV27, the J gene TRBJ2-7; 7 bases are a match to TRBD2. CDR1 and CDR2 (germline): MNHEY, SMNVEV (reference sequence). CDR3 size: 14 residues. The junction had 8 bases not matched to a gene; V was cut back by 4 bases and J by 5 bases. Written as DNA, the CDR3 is TGTGCCAGCAGTTCACTCGGACTAGAACACGAGCAGTACTTC. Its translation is CASSSLGLEHEQYF.

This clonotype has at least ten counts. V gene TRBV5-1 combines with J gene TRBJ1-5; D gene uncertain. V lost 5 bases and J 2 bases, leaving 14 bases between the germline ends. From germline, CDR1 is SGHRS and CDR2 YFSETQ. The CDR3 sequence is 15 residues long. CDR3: CASRPLPGGNQPQHF. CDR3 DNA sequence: TGCGCCAGCAGACCACTCCCAGGAGGCAATCAGCCCCAGCATTTT.

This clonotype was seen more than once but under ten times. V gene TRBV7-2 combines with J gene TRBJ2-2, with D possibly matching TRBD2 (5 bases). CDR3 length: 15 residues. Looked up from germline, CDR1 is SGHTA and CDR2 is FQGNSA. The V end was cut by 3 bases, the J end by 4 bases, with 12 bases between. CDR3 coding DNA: TGTGCCAGCAGCTTTTCGGAGGACGGCACCGGGGAGCTGTTTTTT. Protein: CASSFSEDGTGELFF.

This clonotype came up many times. This CDR3 reads CASSSTSGRKYNEQFF. CDR3 sequence (DNA): TGCGCCAGCAGCTCAACTAGCGGACGGAAATACAATGAGCAGTTCTTC. The chain has TRBV5-1 and TRBJ2-1; TRBD2 aligns across 8 bases. The CDR3 consists of 16 residues. Germline CDR1 SGHRS, CDR2 YFSETQ. V was pared by 3 bases and J by 4 bases, with 9 bases of the junction left unmatched.

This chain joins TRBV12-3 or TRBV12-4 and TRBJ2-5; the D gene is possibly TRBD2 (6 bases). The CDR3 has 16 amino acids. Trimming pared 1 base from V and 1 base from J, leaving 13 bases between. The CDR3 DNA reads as TGTGCCAGCAGTTTAGATAGCGGAGACCCCCAAGAGACCCAGTACTTC. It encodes CASSLDSGDPQETQYF.

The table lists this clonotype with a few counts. The CDR3 protein is CSAKGPSNQPQHF. CDR3 bases: TGCAGTGCTAAGGGACCTTCCAATCAGCCCCAGCATTTT. The chain joins TRBV20-1 to TRBJ1-5, with D maybe TRBD1 (5 bases). V lost 4 bases and J lost 3, with 10 bases in between. Germline CDR1 is DFQATT and CDR2 is SNEGSKA (reference sequence). This CDR3 spans 13 amino acids.

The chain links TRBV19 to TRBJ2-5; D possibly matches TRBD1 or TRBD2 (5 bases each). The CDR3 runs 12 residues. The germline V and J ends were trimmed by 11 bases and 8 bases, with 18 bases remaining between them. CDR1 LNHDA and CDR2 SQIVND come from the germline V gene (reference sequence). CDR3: CASSSGTATQYF. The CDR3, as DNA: TGTGCCTCTTCATCCGGGACCGCTACCCAGTACTTC.

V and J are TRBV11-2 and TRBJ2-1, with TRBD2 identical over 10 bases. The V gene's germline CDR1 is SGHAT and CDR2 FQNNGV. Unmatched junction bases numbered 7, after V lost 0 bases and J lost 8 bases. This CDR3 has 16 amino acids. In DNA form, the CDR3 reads TGTGCCAGCAGCTTAGATCCAACTAGCGGGGTCGATGAGCAGTTCTTC. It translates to CASSLDPTSGVDEQFF.

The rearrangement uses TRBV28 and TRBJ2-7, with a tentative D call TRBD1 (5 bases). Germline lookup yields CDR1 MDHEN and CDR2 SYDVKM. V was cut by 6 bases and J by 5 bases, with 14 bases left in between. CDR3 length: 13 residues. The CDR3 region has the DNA TGTGCCAGCAGCCCCAGGGTGGGTGACGAGCAGTACTTC. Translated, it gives CASSPRVGDEQYF.

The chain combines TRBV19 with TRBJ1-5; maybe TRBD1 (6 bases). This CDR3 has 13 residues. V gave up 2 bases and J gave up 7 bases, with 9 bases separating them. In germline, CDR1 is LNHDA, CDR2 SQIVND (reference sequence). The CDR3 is CASSITRGQPQHF. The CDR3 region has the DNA TGTGCCAGTAGTATAACTAGGGGGCAGCCCCAGCATTTT.

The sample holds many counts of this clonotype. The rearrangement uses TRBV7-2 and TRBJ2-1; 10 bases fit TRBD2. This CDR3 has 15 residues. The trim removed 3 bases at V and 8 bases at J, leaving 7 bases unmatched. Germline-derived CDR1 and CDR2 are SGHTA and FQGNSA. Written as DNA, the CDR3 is TGTGCCAGCAGCTTCTCTTCTAGCGGGAGTTATGAGCAGTTCTTC. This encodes CASSFSSSGSYEQFF.

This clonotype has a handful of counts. The CDR3 DNA is TGTGCCAGCAGCATGGGGGGGGCACTCCAGCATTTT. It yields the protein CASSMGGALQHF. V gene TRBV11-2 combines with J gene TRBJ1-5, with D possibly TRBD1 on 6 matching bases. The CDR3 spans 12 residues. Trimming removed 5 bases from V and 12 bases from J, with 14 bases in between. Germline CDR1 and CDR2: SGHAT and FQNNGV. The complete variable domain, with remaining parts taken from reference TRBV11-2 and TRBJ1-5, reads EAGVAQSPRYKIIEKRQSVAFWCNPISGHATLYWYQQILGQGPKLLIQFQNNGVVDDSQLPKDRFSAERLKGVDSTLKIQPAKLEDSAVYLCASSMGGALQHFGDGTRLSIL.

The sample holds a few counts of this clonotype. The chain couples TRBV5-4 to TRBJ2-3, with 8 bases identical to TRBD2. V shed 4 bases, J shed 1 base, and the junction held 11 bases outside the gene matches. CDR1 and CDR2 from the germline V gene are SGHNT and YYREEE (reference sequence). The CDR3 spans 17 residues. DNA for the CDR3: TGTGCCAGCAGCAAACAAATCAGCGGGAGAGGCACAGATACGCAGTATTTT. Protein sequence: CASSKQISGRGTDTQYF. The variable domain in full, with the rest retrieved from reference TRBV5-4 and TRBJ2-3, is ETGVTQSPTHLIKTRGQQVTLRCSSQSGHNTVSWYQQALGQGPQFIFQYYREEENGRGNFPPRFSGLQFPNYSSELNVNALELDDSALYLCASSKQISGRGTDTQYFGPGTRLTVL.